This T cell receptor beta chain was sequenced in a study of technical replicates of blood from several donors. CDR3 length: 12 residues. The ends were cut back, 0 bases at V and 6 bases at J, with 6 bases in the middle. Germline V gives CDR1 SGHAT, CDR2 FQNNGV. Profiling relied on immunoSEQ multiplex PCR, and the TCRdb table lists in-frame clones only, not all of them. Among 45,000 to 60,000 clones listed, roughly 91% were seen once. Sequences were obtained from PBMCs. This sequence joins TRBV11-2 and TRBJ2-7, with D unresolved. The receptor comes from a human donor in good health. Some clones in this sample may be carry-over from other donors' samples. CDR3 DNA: TGTGCCAGCAGCTTAGATCGGTTCGAGCAGTACTTC. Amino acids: CASSLDRFEQYF.